The present TCR beta chain was sequenced within a study of shared clonotypes between healthy human individuals. The repertoire was sequenced with immunoSEQ multiplex PCR; TCRdb's copy has only in-frame clones and lacks some. This sample has 950,000 to 1,100,000 clones; roughly 80% occur once, and the top ten carry about 1.4%. Trimming stripped 2 bases from V and 2 bases from J, with 18 bases between. The CDR3 length is 17 residues. In germline, CDR1 is SGHDT, CDR2 YYEEEE. The gene calls are TRBV5-6 and TRBJ2-3; the D gene is possibly TRBD2 (6 bases). Sequencing input: memory CD4+ T cells sorted from blood. Subset here: CD45RA-negative fraction. The sequence was collected from a man aged 18 to 29 in good health. Written as DNA, the CDR3 is TGTGCCAGCAGCTTATTATGGGGCCAGGACTACACAGATACGCAGTATTTT. As protein: CASSLLWGQDYTDTQYF.